This passage covers 19 T cell receptor beta chains from one sample sequenced in a study of cytomegalovirus exposure and HLA in healthy donors. PCR primers comprised 60 Vbeta and 13 Jbeta primers. Assay: immunoSEQ multiplex PCR; the TCRdb copy retains only in-frame clones and omits some. The data contain 120,000 or so clones, around three quarters of them singletons. Sequencing used PBMCs. These receptors all come from a woman in her forties or fifties in good health and CMV-seronegative.

J is TRBJ2-1 and V is TRBV7-2, with 12 positions matching TRBD2. Germline V CDR1 and CDR2: SGHTA, FQGNSA. With V trimmed by 5 bases and J by 5 bases, 4 bases remained unmatched. The CDR3 has 15 amino acids. The CDR3 bases are TGTGCCAGCAGCCGACTAGCGGGAGCCCACAATGAGCAGTTCTTC. Translated, it gives CASSRLAGAHNEQFF.

The J gene is TRBJ1-1, the V gene TRBV7-9; D is unresolved. V dropped 10 bases and J dropped 3 bases, with 12 bases sitting between them. CDR1 and CDR2 (germline): SEHNR, FQNEAQ (reference sequence). This CDR3 is built from 12 residues. In DNA, the CDR3 is TGTGCCATCCCTCTACGGGACACTGAAGCTTTCTTT. Translating it yields CAIPLRDTEAFF.

In DNA form, the CDR3 reads TGTGCCAGCAGGGCCCTGGGCGCCCCCAATCAGCCCCAGCATTTT. Protein sequence: CASRALGAPNQPQHF. This rearrangement joins TRBV2 to TRBJ1-5; D unclear. Germline V lookup: CDR1 SNHLY, CDR2 FYNNEI. CDR3 length: 15 residues. Trimming left V 6 bases short and J 3 bases short, with 15 bases between.

V usage is TRBV6-6 and J usage is TRBJ2-5; D gene uncertain. The last part of the DNA fits TRBJ2-7 better; the J call may be wrong. CDR1 and CDR2 from the germline V gene are MNHNY and SVGAGI (reference sequence). This CDR3 comprises 15 residues. CDR3 region: CASSYSFIRSYEQYF. The CDR3, as DNA: TGTGCCAGCAGTTACTCGTTTATCCGATCCTACGAGCAGTACTTC.

The chain joins TRBV4-1 to TRBJ2-1; 8 bases are shared with TRBD1. V trimming: 1 base; J trimming: 4 bases; junction bases outside the gene matches: 3. The germline V gene encodes CDR1 MGHRA and CDR2 YSYEKL. This CDR3 is built from 15 residues. CDR3 coding DNA: TGCGCCAGCAGCCAAGGCGACAGGGGTTACAATGAGCAGTTCTTC. Translation gives CASSQGDRGYNEQFF.

This clone was recorded once. This sequence joins TRBV7-2 and TRBJ2-5; D remains unclear. The length of the CDR3 is 15 residues. Germline lookup yields CDR1 SGHTA and CDR2 FQGNSA. The V and J ends lost 4 bases and 2 bases respectively, with 14 bases between them. CDR3 nucleotides: TGTGCCAGCAGCTCCGACACTTTATCACAAGAGACCCAGTACTTC. Amino acids: CASSSDTLSQETQYF. Combining the CDR3 with reference TRBV7-2 and TRBJ2-5 gives the whole variable domain GAGVSQSPSNKVTEKGKDVELRCDPISGHTALYWYRQSLGQGLEFLIYFQGNSAPDKSGLPSDRFSAERTGGSVSTLTIQRTQQEDSAVYLCASSSDTLSQETQYFGPGTRLLVL.

The chain couples TRBV28 to TRBJ2-1; D ambiguous. The CDR3 covers 13 residues. Germline assignment: CDR1 MDHEN and CDR2 SYDVKM. The V gene lost 6 bases and the J gene lost 8 bases, with 14 bases spanning the gap. The CDR3 sequence is CASRSSSPYEQFF. For the CDR3, the DNA is TGTGCCAGCAGATCCTCCTCCCCCTATGAGCAGTTCTTC.

Comments on this clone: One end of the junction fails to match germline, which may point to a read error. The chain couples TRBV11-2 to TRBJ1-1; tentative D call: TRBD1 (5 bases). Germline loops: CDR1 SGHAT, CDR2 FQNNGV. This CDR3 has 13 residues. The CDR3 DNA sequence: TGTGCCAGCAGCGAGGACATCAACACTGGAGCTTTCTTT. This gives the protein CASSEDINTGAFF.

This clone was seen a few times. The rearrangement joins TRBV5-4 to TRBJ2-7; 7 bases line up with TRBD2. J gave up 2 bases and V 0 bases, and 11 bases lay outside the gene matches. The CDR3 totals 17 residues. Germline CDR1 and CDR2: SGHNT and YYREEE (reference sequence). The CDR3 here is CASSLGLGTSEPYEQYF. CDR3 sequence (DNA): TGTGCCAGCAGCTTGGGGCTCGGTACTAGCGAGCCCTACGAGCAGTACTTC. Combining the CDR3 with reference TRBV5-4 and TRBJ2-7 gives the whole variable domain ETGVTQSPTHLIKTRGQQVTLRCSSQSGHNTVSWYQQALGQGPQFIFQYYREEENGRGNFPPRFSGLQFPNYSSELNVNALELDDSALYLCASSLGLGTSEPYEQYFGPGTRLTVT.

The chain couples TRBV5-1 to TRBJ2-1; weak D call: TRBD1 (6 bases). The CDR3 covers 15 residues. Germline CDR1 SGHRS, CDR2 YFSETQ. V was shortened by 2 bases and J by 1 base, with 10 bases between the two germline ends. The CDR3 protein is CASSLGDNSYNEQFF. Written as DNA, the CDR3 is TGCGCCAGCAGCTTAGGGGACAATTCCTACAATGAGCAGTTCTTC.

The chain employs TRBV29-1 and TRBJ1-5; 8 bases are shared with TRBD1. Germline trimming cut 7 bases from V and 7 bases from J; bases unmatched to any gene: 12. This CDR3 spans 14 amino acids. Germline V gene lookup returns CDR1 SQVTM and CDR2 ANQGSEA. The CDR3 sequence: CSGLRDRRGQPQHF. As DNA, the CDR3 is TGCAGCGGTCTCCGGGACAGGCGGGGCCAGCCCCAGCATTTT.

This sequence joins TRBV4-3 and TRBJ1-5; D gene unclear. The germline gives CDR1 LGHNA, CDR2 YSLEER. CDR3 length: 14 amino acids. V lost 0 bases and J lost 11, with 14 bases in between. DNA for the CDR3: TGCGCCAGCAGCCAAGATCTCGGCCTCGGGGCCCAGCATTTT. Translated, it gives CASSQDLGLGAQHF.

This clone was seen a single time. The J gene is TRBJ1-1, the V gene TRBV29-1, with TRBD1 identical over 9 bases. CDR3 length: 13 amino acids. Unmatched junction bases numbered 9, after V lost 7 bases and J lost 6 bases. The germline CDR1 and CDR2 sequences are SQVTM and ANQGSEA. The CDR3 DNA follows: TGCAGCGCTACACAGGGGGCTAGCGCTGAAGCTTTCTTT. This gives the protein CSATQGASAEAFF.

Here the CDR3 reads CASSLGAGGLYEQYF. The CDR3 DNA sequence: TGCGCCAGCAGCTTGGGTGCGGGAGGCCTCTACGAGCAGTACTTC. This chain joins TRBV5-1 and TRBJ2-7; 8 bases align to TRBD2. This CDR3 comprises 15 residues. Losses at the gene ends were 0 bases for V and 3 bases for J; bases not matched to a gene: 5. The V gene's germline CDR1 is SGHRS and CDR2 YFSETQ.

V usage is TRBV9 and J usage is TRBJ1-6; D call uncertain. The V end lost 0 bases, the J end lost 6 bases, and 10 bases lay between the germline ends. In germline, CDR1 is SGDLS, CDR2 YYNGEE. CDR3 length equals 15 residues. The CDR3 spells CASSVAGSLNSPLHF. DNA of the CDR3: TGTGCCAGCAGCGTAGCAGGCAGCCTTAATTCACCCCTCCACTTT. The full variable domain, rest sourced from reference TRBV9 and TRBJ1-6, is DSGVTQTPKHLITATGQRVTLRCSPRSGDLSVYWYQQSLDQGLQFLIQYYNGEERAKGNILERFSAQQFPDLHSELNLSSLELGDSALYFCASSVAGSLNSPLHFGNGTRLTVT.

The J gene is TRBJ2-1, the V gene TRBV7-2, with D maybe TRBD2 (7 bases). Trimming took 6 bases from V and 10 from J, leaving 13 bases between them. The length of the CDR3 is 12 residues. Germline V gives CDR1 SGHTA, CDR2 FQGNSA. In nucleotides, the CDR3 is TGTGCCAGCAGGGGAGGGGGAGCAGAGCAGTTCTTC. Its translation: CASRGGGAEQFF.

The chain has TRBV28 and TRBJ2-7; 12 positions match TRBD2. This CDR3 has 20 amino acids. Germline assignment: CDR1 MDHEN and CDR2 SYDVKM. With V trimmed by 5 bases and J by 0 bases, 17 bases remained unmatched. CDR3 nucleotides: TGTGCCAGCAGTCCTTCCGGGCCCTCAGGACTAGCGGGACTCTCCTACGAGCAGTACTTC. It yields the protein CASSPSGPSGLAGLSYEQYF.

V and J are TRBV14 and TRBJ2-7; TRBD1 might be the D (5 bases). CDR1 is SGHDN and CDR2 is FVKESK in the germline V gene. The CDR3 is 14 residues long. Trimming removed 5 bases at V and 5 bases at J, with 16 bases between. The CDR3 coding sequence is TGTGCCAGCAGCTCGACAGTCCAGGTTCACGAGCAGTACTTC. Its protein is CASSSTVQVHEQYF.

This clone was seen a few times. This rearrangement joins TRBV6-5 to TRBJ2-1; D gene unclear. CDR1 is MNHEY, CDR2 SVGAGI, per germline. The CDR3 is 15 residues long. V was pared by 0 bases and J by 0 bases, with 6 bases between. CDR3 residues: CASSYSFVSYNEQFF. The CDR3 DNA reads TGTGCCAGCAGTTACTCTTTCGTCTCCTACAATGAGCAGTTCTTC.